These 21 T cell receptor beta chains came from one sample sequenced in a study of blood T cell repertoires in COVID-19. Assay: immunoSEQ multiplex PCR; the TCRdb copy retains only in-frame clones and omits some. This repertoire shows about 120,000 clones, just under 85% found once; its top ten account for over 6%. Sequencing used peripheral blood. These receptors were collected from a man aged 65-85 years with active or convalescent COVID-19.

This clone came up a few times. The CDR3, as DNA: TGTGCCAGCAGCTCACTACAAGGAAGACGGGAGCTGTTTTTT. Its protein is CASSSLQGRRELFF. The chain combines TRBV5-4 with TRBJ2-2; D remains ambiguous. The CDR3 has 14 residues. From germline, CDR1 is SGHNT and CDR2 YYREEE (reference sequence). Trimming removed 3 bases from V and 9 bases from J, with 15 bases in between.

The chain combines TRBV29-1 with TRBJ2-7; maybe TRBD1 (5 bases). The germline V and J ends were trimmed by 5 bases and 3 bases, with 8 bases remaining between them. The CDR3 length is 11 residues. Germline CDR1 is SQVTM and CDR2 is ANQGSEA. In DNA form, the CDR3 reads TGCAGCGTTCTAGACAGCTACGAGCAGTACTTC. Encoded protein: CSVLDSYEQYF.

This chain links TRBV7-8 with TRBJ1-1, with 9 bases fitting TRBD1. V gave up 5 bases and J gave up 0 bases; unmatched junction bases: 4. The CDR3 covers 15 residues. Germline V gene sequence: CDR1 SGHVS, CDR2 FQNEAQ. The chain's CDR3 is CASSLRDRVNTEAFF. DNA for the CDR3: TGTGCCAGCAGCCTGAGGGACAGGGTGAACACTGAAGCTTTCTTT. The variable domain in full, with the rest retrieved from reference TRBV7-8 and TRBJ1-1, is GAGVSQSPRYKVAKRGQDVALRCDPISGHVSLFWYQQALGQGPEFLTYFQNEAQLDKSGLPSDRFFAERPEGSVSTLKIQRTQQEDSAVYLCASSLRDRVNTEAFFGQGTRLTVV.

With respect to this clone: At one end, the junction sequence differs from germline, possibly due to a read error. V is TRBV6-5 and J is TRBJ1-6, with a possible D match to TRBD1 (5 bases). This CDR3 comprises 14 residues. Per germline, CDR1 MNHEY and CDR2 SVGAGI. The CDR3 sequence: CASSYGGNNSSLHF. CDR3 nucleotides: TGTGCCAGCAGTTATGGGGGGAATAATTCATCCCTCCACTTT.

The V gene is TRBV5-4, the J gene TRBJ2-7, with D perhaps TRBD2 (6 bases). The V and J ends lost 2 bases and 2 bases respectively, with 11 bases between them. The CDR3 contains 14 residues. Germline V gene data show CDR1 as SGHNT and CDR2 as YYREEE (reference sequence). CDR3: CASSFGGVPYEQYF. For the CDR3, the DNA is TGTGCCAGCAGCTTCGGAGGGGTGCCCTACGAGCAGTACTTC.

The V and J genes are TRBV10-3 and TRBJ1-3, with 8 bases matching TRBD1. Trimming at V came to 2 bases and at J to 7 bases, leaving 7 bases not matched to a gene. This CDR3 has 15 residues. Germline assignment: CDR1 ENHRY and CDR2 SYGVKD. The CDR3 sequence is CAISEGQGIANTIYF. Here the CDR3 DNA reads TGTGCCATCAGTGAGGGACAGGGAATCGCTAACACCATATATTTT.

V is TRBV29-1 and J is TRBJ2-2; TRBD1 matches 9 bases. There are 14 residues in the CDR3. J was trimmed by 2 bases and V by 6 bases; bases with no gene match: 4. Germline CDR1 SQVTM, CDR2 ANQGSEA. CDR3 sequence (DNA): TGCAGCGTAGGGACAGGGTCTAACACCGGGGAGCTGTTTTTT. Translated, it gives CSVGTGSNTGELFF.

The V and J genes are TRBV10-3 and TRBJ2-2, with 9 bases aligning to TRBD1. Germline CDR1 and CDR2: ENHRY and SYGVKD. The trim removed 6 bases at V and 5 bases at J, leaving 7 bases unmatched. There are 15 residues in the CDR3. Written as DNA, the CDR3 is TGTGCCATCAGGCCGGGACAGGGCTGGACCGGGGAGCTGTTTTTT. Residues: CAIRPGQGWTGELFF.

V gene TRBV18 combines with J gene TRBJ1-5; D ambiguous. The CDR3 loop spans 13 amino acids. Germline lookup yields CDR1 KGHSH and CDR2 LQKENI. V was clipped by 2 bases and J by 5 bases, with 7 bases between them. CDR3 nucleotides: TGTGCCAGCTCACCAACCTCGGATCAGCCCCAGCATTTT. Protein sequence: CASSPTSDQPQHF.

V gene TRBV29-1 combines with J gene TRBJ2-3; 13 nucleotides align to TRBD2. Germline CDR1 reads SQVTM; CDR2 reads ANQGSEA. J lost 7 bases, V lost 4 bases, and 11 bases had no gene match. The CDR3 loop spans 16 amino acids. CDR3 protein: CSVGDPGLAGKNTQYF. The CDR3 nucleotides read TGCAGCGTTGGAGATCCGGGACTAGCGGGAAAGAATACGCAGTATTTT.

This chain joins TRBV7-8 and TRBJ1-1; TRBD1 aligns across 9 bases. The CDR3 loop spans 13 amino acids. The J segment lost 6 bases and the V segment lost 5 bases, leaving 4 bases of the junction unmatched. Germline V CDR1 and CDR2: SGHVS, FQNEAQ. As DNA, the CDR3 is TGTGCCAGCAGCCTCCGGACAGGGGCTGAAGCTTTCTTT. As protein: CASSLRTGAEAFF.

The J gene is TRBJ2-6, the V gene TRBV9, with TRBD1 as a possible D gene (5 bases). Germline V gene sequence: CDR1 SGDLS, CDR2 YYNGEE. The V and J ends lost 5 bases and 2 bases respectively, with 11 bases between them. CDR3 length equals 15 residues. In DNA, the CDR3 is TGTGCCAGCAGTGGCCAGGGTACTGGGGCCAACGTCCTGACTTTC. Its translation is CASSGQGTGANVLTF.

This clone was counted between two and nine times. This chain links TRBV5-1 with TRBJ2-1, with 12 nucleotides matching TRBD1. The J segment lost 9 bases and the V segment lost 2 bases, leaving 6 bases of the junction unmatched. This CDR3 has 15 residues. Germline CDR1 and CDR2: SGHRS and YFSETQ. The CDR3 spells CASSFSGTGGIEQFF. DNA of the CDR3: TGCGCCAGCAGCTTTAGTGGGACAGGGGGCATTGAGCAGTTCTTC. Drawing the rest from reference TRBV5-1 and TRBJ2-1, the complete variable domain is KAGVTQTPRYLIKTRGQQVTLSCSPISGHRSVSWYQQTPGQGLQFLFEYFSETQRNKGNFPGRFSGRQFSNSRSEMNVSTLELGDSALYLCASSFSGTGGIEQFFGPGTRLTVL.

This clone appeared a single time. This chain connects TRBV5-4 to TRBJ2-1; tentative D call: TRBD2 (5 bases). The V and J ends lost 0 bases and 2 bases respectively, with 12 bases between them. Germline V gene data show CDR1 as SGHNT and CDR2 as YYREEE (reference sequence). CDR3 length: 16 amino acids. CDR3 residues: CASSLDATNPYNEQFF. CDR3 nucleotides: TGTGCCAGCAGCTTGGATGCGACTAATCCCTACAATGAGCAGTTCTTC.

The CDR3, as DNA: TGTGCCAGCAGTGAACAACAGACCTACGAGCAGTACTTC. Translation: CASSEQQTYEQYF. The rearrangement uses TRBV6-1 and TRBJ2-7; no clear D. The CDR3 is 13 residues long. The germline V gene has CDR1 MNHNS and CDR2 SASEGT. V dropped 2 bases and J dropped 2 bases, with 7 bases sitting between them.

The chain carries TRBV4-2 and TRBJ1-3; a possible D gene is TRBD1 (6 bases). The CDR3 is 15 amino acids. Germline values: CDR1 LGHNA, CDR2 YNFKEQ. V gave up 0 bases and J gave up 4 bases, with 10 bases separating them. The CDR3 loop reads CASSQDPGTGNTIYF. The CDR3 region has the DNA TGTGCCAGCAGCCAAGATCCCGGGACAGGAAACACCATATATTTT.

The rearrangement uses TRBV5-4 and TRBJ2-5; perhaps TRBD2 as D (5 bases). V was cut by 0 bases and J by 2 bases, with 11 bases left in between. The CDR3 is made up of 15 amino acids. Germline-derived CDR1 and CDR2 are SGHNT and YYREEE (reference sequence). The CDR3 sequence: CASSLEGVGQETQYF. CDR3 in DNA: TGTGCCAGCAGCTTGGAGGGAGTGGGGCAAGAGACCCAGTACTTC.

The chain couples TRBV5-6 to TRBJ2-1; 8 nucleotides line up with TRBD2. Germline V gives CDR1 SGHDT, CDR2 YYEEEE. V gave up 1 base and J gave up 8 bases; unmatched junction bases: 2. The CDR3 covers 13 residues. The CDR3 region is CASSLIAGYEQFF. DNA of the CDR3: TGTGCCAGCAGCTTGATAGCGGGATATGAGCAGTTCTTC.

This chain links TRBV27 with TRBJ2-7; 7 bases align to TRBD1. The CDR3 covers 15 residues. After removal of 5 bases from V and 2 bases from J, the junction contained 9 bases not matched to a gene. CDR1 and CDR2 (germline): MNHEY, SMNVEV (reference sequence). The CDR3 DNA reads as TGTGCCAGCAGTCGCCCCCGACAGGGCACCTACGAGCAGTACTTC. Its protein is CASSRPRQGTYEQYF.

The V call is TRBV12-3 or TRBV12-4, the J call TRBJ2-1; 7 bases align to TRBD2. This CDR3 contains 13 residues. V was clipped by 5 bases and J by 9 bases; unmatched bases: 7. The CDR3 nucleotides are TGTGCCAGCAGTAAAGCGGGAAGAATTGAGCAGTTCTTC. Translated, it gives CASSKAGRIEQFF.

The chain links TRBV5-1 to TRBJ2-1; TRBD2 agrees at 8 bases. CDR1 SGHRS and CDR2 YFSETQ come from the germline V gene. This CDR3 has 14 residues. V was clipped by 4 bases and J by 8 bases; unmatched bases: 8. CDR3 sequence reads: CASSRGLEVDEQFF. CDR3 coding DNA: TGCGCCAGCAGCCGGGGACTAGAAGTCGATGAGCAGTTCTTC.